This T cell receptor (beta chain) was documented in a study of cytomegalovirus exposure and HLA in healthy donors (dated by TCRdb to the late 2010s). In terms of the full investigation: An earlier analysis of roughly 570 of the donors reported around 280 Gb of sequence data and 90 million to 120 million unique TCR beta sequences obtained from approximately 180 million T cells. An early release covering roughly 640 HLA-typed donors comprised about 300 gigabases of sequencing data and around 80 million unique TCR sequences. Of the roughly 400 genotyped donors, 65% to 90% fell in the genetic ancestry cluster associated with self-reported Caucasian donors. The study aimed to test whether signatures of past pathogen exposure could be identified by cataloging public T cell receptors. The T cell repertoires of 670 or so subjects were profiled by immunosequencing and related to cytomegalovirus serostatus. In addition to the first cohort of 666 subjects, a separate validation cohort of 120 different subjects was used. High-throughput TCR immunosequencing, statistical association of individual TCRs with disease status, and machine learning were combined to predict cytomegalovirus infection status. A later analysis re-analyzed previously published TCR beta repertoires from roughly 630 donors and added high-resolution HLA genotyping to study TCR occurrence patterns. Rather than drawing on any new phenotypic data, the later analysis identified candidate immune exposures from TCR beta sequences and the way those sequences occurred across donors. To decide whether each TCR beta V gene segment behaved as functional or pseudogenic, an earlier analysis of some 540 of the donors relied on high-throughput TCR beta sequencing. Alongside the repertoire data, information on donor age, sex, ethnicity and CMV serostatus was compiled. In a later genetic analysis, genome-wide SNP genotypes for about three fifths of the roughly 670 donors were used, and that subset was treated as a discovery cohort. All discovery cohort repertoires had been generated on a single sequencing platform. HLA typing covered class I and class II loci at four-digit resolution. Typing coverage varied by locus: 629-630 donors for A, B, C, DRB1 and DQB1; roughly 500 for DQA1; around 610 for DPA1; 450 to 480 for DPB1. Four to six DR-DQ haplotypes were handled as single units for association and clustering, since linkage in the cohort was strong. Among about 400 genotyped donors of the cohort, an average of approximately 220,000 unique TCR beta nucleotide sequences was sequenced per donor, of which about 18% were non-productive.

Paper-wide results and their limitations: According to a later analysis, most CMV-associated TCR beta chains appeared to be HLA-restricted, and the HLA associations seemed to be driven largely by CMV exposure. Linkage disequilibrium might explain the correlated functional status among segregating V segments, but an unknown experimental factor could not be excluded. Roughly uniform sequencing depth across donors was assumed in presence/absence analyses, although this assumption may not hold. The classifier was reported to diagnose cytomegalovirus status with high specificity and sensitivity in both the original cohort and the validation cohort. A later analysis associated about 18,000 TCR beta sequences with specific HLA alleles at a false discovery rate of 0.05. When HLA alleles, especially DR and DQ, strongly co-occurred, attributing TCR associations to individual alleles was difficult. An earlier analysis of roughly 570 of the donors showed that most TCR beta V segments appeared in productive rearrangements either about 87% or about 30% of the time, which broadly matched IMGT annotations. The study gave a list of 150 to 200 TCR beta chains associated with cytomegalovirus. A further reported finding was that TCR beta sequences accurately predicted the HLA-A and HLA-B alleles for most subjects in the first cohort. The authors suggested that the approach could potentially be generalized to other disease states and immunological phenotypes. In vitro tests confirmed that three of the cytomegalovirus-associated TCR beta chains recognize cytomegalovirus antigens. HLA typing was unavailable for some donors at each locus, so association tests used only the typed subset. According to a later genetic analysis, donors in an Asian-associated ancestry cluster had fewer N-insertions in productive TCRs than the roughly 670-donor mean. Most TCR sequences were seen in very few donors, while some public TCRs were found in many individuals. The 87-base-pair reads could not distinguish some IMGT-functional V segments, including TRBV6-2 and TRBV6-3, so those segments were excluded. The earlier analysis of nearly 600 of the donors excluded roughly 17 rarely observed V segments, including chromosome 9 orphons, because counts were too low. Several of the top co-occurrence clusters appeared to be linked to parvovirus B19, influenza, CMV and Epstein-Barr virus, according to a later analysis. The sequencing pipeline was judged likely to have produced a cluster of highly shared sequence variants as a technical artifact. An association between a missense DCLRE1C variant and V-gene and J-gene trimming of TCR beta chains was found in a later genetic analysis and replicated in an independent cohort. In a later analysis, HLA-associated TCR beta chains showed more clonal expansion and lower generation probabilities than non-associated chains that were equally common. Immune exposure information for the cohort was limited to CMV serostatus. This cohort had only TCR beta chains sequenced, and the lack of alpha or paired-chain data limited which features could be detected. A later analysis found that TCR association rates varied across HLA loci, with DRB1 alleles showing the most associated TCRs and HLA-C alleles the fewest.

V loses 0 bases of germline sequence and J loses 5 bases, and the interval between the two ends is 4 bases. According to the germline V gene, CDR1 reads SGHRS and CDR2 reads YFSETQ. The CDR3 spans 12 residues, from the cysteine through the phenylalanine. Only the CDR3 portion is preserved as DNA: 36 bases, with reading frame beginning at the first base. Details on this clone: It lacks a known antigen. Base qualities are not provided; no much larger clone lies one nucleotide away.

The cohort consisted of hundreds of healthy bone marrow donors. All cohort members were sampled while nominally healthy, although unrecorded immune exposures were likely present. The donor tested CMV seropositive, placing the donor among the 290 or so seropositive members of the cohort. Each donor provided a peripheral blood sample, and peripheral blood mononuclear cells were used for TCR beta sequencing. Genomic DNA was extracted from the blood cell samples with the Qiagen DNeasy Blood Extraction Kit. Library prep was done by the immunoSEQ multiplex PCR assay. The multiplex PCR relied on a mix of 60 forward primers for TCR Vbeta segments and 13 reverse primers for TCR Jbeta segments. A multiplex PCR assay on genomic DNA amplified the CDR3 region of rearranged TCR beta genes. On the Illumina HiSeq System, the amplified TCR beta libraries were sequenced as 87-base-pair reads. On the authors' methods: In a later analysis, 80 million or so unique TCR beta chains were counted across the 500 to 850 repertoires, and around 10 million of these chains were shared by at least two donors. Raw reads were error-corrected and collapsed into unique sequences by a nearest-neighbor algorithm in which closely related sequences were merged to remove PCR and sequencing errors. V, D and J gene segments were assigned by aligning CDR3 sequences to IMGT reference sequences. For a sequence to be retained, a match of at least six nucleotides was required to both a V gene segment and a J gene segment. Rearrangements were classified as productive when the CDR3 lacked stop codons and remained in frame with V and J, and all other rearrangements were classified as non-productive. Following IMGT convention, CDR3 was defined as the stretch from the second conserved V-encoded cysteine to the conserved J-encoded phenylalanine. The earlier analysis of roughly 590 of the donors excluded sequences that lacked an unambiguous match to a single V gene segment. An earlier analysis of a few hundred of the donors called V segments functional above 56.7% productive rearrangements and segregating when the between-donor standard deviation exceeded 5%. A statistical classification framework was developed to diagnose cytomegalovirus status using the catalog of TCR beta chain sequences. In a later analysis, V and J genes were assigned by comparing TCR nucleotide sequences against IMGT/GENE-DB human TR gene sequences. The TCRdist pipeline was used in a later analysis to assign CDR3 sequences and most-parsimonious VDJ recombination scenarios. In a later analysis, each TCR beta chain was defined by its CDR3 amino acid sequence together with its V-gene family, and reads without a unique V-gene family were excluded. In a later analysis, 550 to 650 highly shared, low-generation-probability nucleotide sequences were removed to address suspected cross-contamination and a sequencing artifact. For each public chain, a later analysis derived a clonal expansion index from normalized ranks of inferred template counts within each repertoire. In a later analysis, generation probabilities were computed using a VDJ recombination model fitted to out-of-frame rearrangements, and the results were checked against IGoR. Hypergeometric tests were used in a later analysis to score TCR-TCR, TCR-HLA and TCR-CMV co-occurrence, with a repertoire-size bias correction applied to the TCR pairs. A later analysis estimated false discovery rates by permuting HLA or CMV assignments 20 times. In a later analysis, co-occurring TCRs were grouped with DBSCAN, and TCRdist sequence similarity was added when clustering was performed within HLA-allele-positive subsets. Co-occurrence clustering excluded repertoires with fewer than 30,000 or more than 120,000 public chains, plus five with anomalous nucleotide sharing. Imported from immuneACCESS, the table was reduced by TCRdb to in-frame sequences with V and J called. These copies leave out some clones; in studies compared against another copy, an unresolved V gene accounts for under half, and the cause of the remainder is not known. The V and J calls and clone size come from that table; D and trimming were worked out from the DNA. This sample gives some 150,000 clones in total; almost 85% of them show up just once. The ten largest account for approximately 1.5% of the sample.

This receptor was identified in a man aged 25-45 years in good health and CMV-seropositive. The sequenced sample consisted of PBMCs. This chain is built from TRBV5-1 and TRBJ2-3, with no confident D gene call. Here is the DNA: TGCGCCAGCAGCTTGGTCCGAGATACGCAGTATTTT. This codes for CASSLVRDTQYF.